This TCR beta chain was identified during a study of brain T cells in children with intractable seizures. Pre-surgery treatment included at least one anti-epileptic drug. Here immunoSEQ multiplex PCR was the method, and the copy in TCRdb shows in-frame clones only, minus some. The profile shows about 120,000 clones, roughly 94% of them singletons. This receptor was identified in a boy less than two years old with hemimegalencephaly and intractable seizures. Sequencing was performed on peripheral blood, taken at surgery.

CDR3: CAWSRTGGGGYTF. CDR3 nucleotide sequence: TGTGCCTGGAGCCGAACAGGGGGGGGTGGCTACACCTTC. The chain uses TRBV30 and TRBJ1-2, with 8 bases that match TRBD1. In germline, CDR1 is GTSNPN, CDR2 SVGIG (reference sequence). Losses at the gene ends were 3 bases for V and 7 bases for J; bases not matched to a gene: 7. This CDR3 comprises 13 residues.